The source of this TCR beta chain is a study of beta chain features in type 1 diabetes. Since all of the isolated RNA was reverse transcribed, expressed TCRB transcripts were what got sequenced. The average read count of naive, central memory and regulatory T cell samples was about 3.57 million. The assay was immunoSEQ multiplex PCR, and TCRdb's table has in-frame clones only and misses some. The sample includes 600,000 to 700,000 clones, around 12% of them seen just once. CDR1 is SGHDT and CDR2 is YYEEEE in the germline V gene. The CDR3 is 13 amino acids. V was pared by 4 bases and J by 2 bases, with 8 bases between. One heparinised blood draw, averaging roughly 0.12 L, came from each donor. Via CD45RO/CCR7/CD25/CD127/CD95/CD27, cells of the CD4+ naive, central memory, regulatory and stem cell-like memory subsets were sorted. Sorted populations all had greater than 95% purity. Points from the study as a whole: The study found moderately but significantly shorter TCRB CDR3s in all four CD4+ subsets of Type 1 diabetes patients.

Notes on this clone: As yet, its antigen is unknown.

The specimen sequenced was naive CD4+ T cells from blood. This sequence originates from a man younger than 45 with type 1 diabetes. The chain has TRBV5-6 and TRBJ2-3; no firm D call. In DNA, the CDR3 is TGTGCCAGCAGCCCATCCTACACAGATACGCAGTATTTT. It encodes CASSPSYTDTQYF.